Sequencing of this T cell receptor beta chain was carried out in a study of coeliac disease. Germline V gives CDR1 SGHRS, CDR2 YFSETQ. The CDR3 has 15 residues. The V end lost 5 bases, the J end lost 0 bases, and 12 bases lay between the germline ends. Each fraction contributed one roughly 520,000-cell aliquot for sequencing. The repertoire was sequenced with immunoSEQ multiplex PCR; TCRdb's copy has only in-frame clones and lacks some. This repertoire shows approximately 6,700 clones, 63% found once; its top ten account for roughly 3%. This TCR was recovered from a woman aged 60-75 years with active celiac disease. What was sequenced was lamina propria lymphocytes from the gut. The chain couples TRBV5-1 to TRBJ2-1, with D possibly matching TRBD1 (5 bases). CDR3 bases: TGCGCCAGCAGACCTGACAGTACCTCCTACAATGAGCAGTTCTTC. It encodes CASRPDSTSYNEQFF.